The 18 T cell receptor beta chains presented below share a single source sample, sequenced in a study of Graves' ophthalmopathy and Graves' hyperthyroidism. Investigators amplified TCR beta CDR3 regions from RNA transcripts. The first round was an RT-PCR with HTBI primers, and the second round was a multiplex PCR. TCRdb ran MiXCR on the multiplex PCR reads and lists one entry per CDR3 protein. The data show 660,000 or so distinct CDR3 sequences, 35% to 50% seen once. Input material: peripheral blood. These receptor sequences come from an adult man with Graves' ophthalmopathy.

CDR3 region: CASSAGRSFYEQYF. As DNA, the CDR3 is TGTGCCAGCAGTGCGGGACGGAGCTTCTACGAGCAGTACTTC. The chain couples TRBV2 to TRBJ2-7; the D gene could be TRBD1 or TRBD2 (5 bases each). V dropped 4 bases and J dropped 3 bases, with 13 bases sitting between them. This CDR3 has 14 residues. CDR1 and CDR2 from the germline V gene are SNHLY and FYNNEI.

This clonotype is a singleton in its sample. The chain carries TRBV2 and TRBJ2-5; a possible D gene is TRBD2 (6 bases). The germline V and J ends were trimmed by 4 bases and 9 bases, with 27 bases remaining between them. Germline CDR1 SNHLY, CDR2 FYNNEI. The CDR3 has 17 amino acids. The CDR3 DNA reads as TGTGCCAGCAGTGTGATCCGACCGGGACCGAGCGGGCAGCCCCAGTACTTC. Its translation: CASSVIRPGPSGQPQYF.

This chain links TRBV2 with TRBJ2-6, with 9 bases fitting TRBD1. Germline CDR1 SNHLY, CDR2 FYNNEI. The CDR3 spans 15 residues. V dropped 6 bases and J dropped 2; count of bases not matched to a gene: 2. Written as DNA, the CDR3 is TGTGCCAGCAGGCGGACAGGGGCTGGGGCCAACGTCCTGACTTTC. Its translation: CASRRTGAGANVLTF.

This chain uses TRBV29-1 with TRBJ1-2; unclear D gene. The germline CDR1 and CDR2 sequences are SQVTM and ANQGSEA. V was clipped by 2 bases and J by 4 bases, with 8 bases between them. The CDR3 contains 12 residues. In DNA form, the CDR3 reads TGCAGCGTTGAACGGGGAGCCTATGGCTACACCTTC. Protein product: CSVERGAYGYTF. The full variable domain, completed using reference TRBV29-1 and TRBJ1-2, is SAVISQKPSRDICQRGTSLTIQCQVDSQVTMMFWYRQQPGQSLTLIATANQGSEATYESGFVIDKFPISRPNLTFSTLTVSNMSPEDSSIYLCSVERGAYGYTFGSGTRLTVV.

This clonotype was counted many times. The V gene is TRBV4-1, the J gene TRBJ2-7; 9 positions match TRBD2. Trimming took 0 bases from V and 5 from J; bases not matched to a gene: 8. The CDR3 length is 16 residues. The germline CDR1 and CDR2 sequences are MGHRA and YSYEKL. The CDR3 protein is CASSQEASGGRDEQYF. CDR3 nucleotide sequence: TGCGCCAGCAGCCAAGAAGCCAGCGGGGGGCGAGACGAGCAGTACTTC.

This clonotype showed up many times. The chain uses TRBV2 and TRBJ2-7; 9 bases match TRBD1. This CDR3 region has 14 residues. From germline, CDR1 is SNHLY and CDR2 FYNNEI. V was clipped by 5 bases and J by 5 bases; unmatched bases: 7. The CDR3 loop is CASSSDRGGHEQYF. The CDR3 region has the DNA TGTGCCAGCAGTTCGGACAGGGGTGGTCACGAGCAGTACTTC.

This chain connects TRBV7-2 to TRBJ1-6; 10 bases line up with TRBD1. The CDR3 is 15 residues long. J gave up 7 bases and V 6 bases, and 6 bases lay outside the gene matches. Germline values: CDR1 SGHTA, CDR2 FQGNSA. The CDR3 DNA is TGTGCCAGCAGACGGACAGGGGGGGACAATTCACCCCTCCACTTT. It translates to CASRRTGGDNSPLHF.

In this sample, this clonotype turned up many times. The rearrangement uses TRBV15 and TRBJ2-2; 9 bases are a match to TRBD2. Trimming at V came to 7 bases and at J to 7 bases, leaving 7 bases not matched to a gene. This CDR3 spans 14 amino acids. Germline V lookup: CDR1 LNHNV, CDR2 YYDKDF (reference sequence). The CDR3 DNA is TGTGCCACCATACGCGGGAGGGCGTTCGGGGAGCTGTTTTTT. Its translation: CATIRGRAFGELFF.

The chain joins TRBV6-5 to TRBJ1-1, with D maybe TRBD1 (6 bases). Germline V gene sequence: CDR1 MNHEY, CDR2 SVGAGI. The CDR3 extends over 15 amino acids. V lost 2 bases to trimming and J lost 7 bases, with 17 bases between them. The CDR3 nucleotides are TGTGCCAGCAGTTACGGGGGGGCAGGGAAGGGTGAAGCTTTCTTT. Residues: CASSYGGAGKGEAFF.

This chain uses TRBV7-9 with TRBJ1-4, with D possibly being TRBD1 (5 bases). V was shortened by 5 bases and J by 1 base, with 20 bases between the two germline ends. The CDR3 is made up of 18 amino acids. The germline V gene encodes CDR1 SEHNR and CDR2 FQNEAQ (reference sequence). CDR3 DNA: TGTGCCAGCAGCCGAACGGGACCTCACTACCTAACTAATGAAAAACTGTTTTTT. It encodes CASSRTGPHYLTNEKLFF.

The genes are TRBV5-6 and TRBJ1-2; tentatively, D is TRBD1 (5 bases). The V end was cut by 4 bases, the J end by 0 bases, with 13 bases between. The CDR3 sequence is 15 residues long. Germline lookup yields CDR1 SGHDT and CDR2 YYEEEE. The CDR3 nucleotides are TGTGCCAGCAGCCAGGTTGGGGGACCTAACTATGGCTACACCTTC. It specifies CASSQVGGPNYGYTF.

Note on this clonotype: A single base separates this from a much larger clone, so it may be a read error. The chain employs TRBV2 and TRBJ2-7, with 7 bases that match TRBD1. Germline V gives CDR1 SNHLY, CDR2 FYNNEI. V gave up 6 bases and J gave up 6 bases; unmatched junction bases: 11. This CDR3 spans 14 amino acids. CDR3: CASSPTGAVGEQYF. The CDR3 DNA follows: TGTGCCAGCAGCCCAACAGGGGCCGTCGGCGAGCAGTACTTC.

The chain is built from TRBV9 and TRBJ1-1; D not certain. The CDR3 has 15 residues. V dropped 4 bases and J dropped 0 bases, with 13 bases sitting between them. CDR1 SGDLS and CDR2 YYNGEE come from the germline V gene. CDR3 nucleotides: TGTGCCAGCAGCCAACACAGCTGGATGAACACTGAAGCTTTCTTT. The encoded protein is CASSQHSWMNTEAFF. The full variable domain, with the rest looked up from reference TRBV9 and TRBJ1-1, is DSGVTQTPKHLITATGQRVTLRCSPRSGDLSVYWYQQSLDQGLQFLIQYYNGEERAKGNILERFSAQQFPDLHSELNLSSLELGDSALYFCASSQHSWMNTEAFFGQGTRLTVV.

Ten or more counts support this clonotype. V and J are TRBV19 and TRBJ1-1, with unresolved D. CDR3 length equals 12 residues. V was shortened by 3 bases and J by 6 bases, with 8 bases between the two germline ends. Germline V lookup: CDR1 LNHDA, CDR2 SQIVND (reference sequence). CDR3 loop: CASSIRRAEAFF. Written as DNA, the CDR3 is TGTGCCAGTAGTATTAGGAGGGCTGAAGCTTTCTTT. The entire variable domain, with the rest obtained from reference TRBV19 and TRBJ1-1, is as follows: DGGITQSPKYLFRKEGQNVTLSCEQNLNHDAMYWYRQDPGQGLRLIYYSQIVNDFQKGDIAEGYSVSREKKESFPLTVTSAQKNPTAFYLCASSIRRAEAFFGQGTRLTVV.

To note about this clonotype: A much larger clone differs from this one at a single base, so this may be a read error. The V call is TRBV11-1, the J call TRBJ1-1; D is unresolved. The CDR3 loop spans 15 amino acids. Trimming removed 4 bases from V and 8 bases from J, with 20 bases in between. CDR1 and CDR2 from the germline V gene are SGHAT and FQDESV (reference sequence). This chain's CDR3 is CASSSGDRITTEAFF. The CDR3, as DNA: TGTGCCAGCAGCTCAGGAGACCGGATTACCACGGAAGCTTTCTTT.

This clonotype was recorded many times. V gene TRBV7-3 combines with J gene TRBJ2-7; unclear D gene. The CDR3 is 14 amino acids. V was cut by 0 bases and J by 6 bases, with 12 bases left in between. Germline CDR1 is SGHTA and CDR2 is FQGTGA. CDR3 sequence: CASSLTGSAREQYF. For the CDR3, the DNA is TGTGCCAGCAGCTTAACAGGTTCCGCTCGCGAGCAGTACTTC.

This clonotype came up a few times. V and J are TRBV12-3 or TRBV12-4 and TRBJ2-6, with 15 nucleotides matching TRBD2. This CDR3 spans 18 amino acids. The trim removed 8 bases at V and 4 bases at J, leaving 9 bases unmatched. The CDR3 DNA reads TGTGCCAGCGCGGGACTAGCGGGAGGTCGTAGAGGGGCCAACGTCCTGACTTTC. Amino acids: CASAGLAGGRRGANVLTF.

The V call is TRBV10-3, the J call TRBJ1-1; 12 nucleotides align to TRBD1. This CDR3 has 14 residues. Germline V gene lookup returns CDR1 ENHRY and CDR2 SYGVKD. Trimming cost V 10 bases and J 1 base; bases outside gene matches: 4. CDR3 DNA sequence: TGTGCCAGCCGGGACAGGGGGCCGAACACTGAAGCTTTCTTT. This translates into CASRDRGPNTEAFF.